Listed below are T cell receptor beta chains from one sample, sequenced in a study of control samples from healthy donors and cancer patients. Assay: immunoSEQ multiplex PCR; the TCRdb copy retains only in-frame clones and omits some. Altogether roughly 160,000 clones are present, about 94% being singletons, with the ten largest covering around 13%. Sequencing was done on a sample of PBMCs. The receptors were gathered from a man between 60 and 75 years old with colorectal cancer. CDR3s include the opening cysteine and the closing phenylalanine or tryptophan. D genes are given only for firm matches. Size is stated for part of the rows, as once, few or many counts, or as a class when the clone is expanded.

j_call d_call clone_size v_call cdr3_aa cdr3_nt
TRBJ2-3 TRBD2 once TRBV6-2/TRBV6-3 CASSYGTSGGLSTDTQYF TGTGCCAGCAGTTACGGCACTAGCGGGGGGCTCAGCACAGATACGCAGTATTTT
TRBJ2-1 - - TRBV10-3 CAINGAVNNEQFF TGTGCCATCAACGGGGCAGTCAACAATGAGCAGTTCTTC
TRBJ1-1 - once TRBV9 CASSADEWGMNTEAFF TGTGCCAGCAGTGCTGACGAATGGGGCATGAACACTGAAGCTTTCTTT
TRBJ1-2 TRBD1 - TRBV5-5 CASSLATGTSNYGYTF TGTGCCAGCAGCTTGGCGACAGGGACATCTAACTATGGCTACACCTTC
TRBJ2-5 - - TRBV11-2 CASSLGQGGTQYF TGTGCCAGCAGCTTAGGTCAGGGCGGGACCCAGTACTTC
TRBJ2-5 - - TRBV18 CASSPGSQETQYF TGTGCCAGCTCACCAGGGTCCCAAGAGACCCAGTACTTC
TRBJ2-2 TRBD1 - TRBV27 CASSSGTANTGELFF TGTGCCAGCAGTTCCGGGACAGCGAACACCGGGGAGCTGTTTTTT
TRBJ1-2 TRBD1 - TRBV27 CASSPKGQYDGYTF TGTGCCAGCAGTCCGAAGGGACAGTATGATGGCTACACCTTC
TRBJ1-1 - few TRBV6-5 CASSYGGVGTEAFF TGTGCCAGCAGTTACGGTGGGGTTGGGACTGAAGCTTTCTTT
TRBJ2-7 - - TRBV6-1 CASSEQEGQGRYEQYF TGTGCCAGCAGTGAACAGGAGGGGCAGGGTCGGTACGAGCAGTACTTC
TRBJ1-2 TRBD1 - TRBV9 CASSSSGQGANGYTF TGTGCCAGCAGCTCTTCGGGACAGGGGGCTAATGGCTACACCTTC
TRBJ2-7 - - TRBV19 CASSKGAGAAKEQYF TGTGCCAGTAGTAAGGGGGCGGGGGCCGCTAAAGAGCAGTACTTC
TRBJ1-5 TRBD1 - TRBV4-1 CASSGQAMGNQPQHF TGCGCCAGCAGCGGACAGGCGATGGGCAATCAGCCCCAGCATTTT
TRBJ1-2 - - TRBV28 CASSLPRDKPNGYTF TGTGCCAGCAGTCTCCCCAGGGACAAGCCAAATGGCTACACCTTC
TRBJ1-1 - - TRBV7-9 CASSPLGATEAFF TGTGCCAGCAGCCCACTTGGGGCTACTGAAGCTTTCTTT
TRBJ2-4 TRBD1 - TRBV5-5 CASSWGQGTNIQYF TGTGCCAGCAGCTGGGGACAGGGCACAAACATTCAGTACTTC
TRBJ1-2 TRBD1 - TRBV10-2 CASSRQGSYGYTF TGCGCCAGCAGTAGACAGGGTAGCTATGGCTACACCTTC
TRBJ1-1 - - TRBV11-2 CASSLISDTEAFF TGTGCCAGCAGCTTAATTTCGGACACTGAAGCTTTCTTT
TRBJ1-1 TRBD1 - TRBV5-1 CASSPTLDRMNTEAFF TGCGCCAGCAGCCCTACCCTGGACAGGATGAACACTGAAGCTTTCTTT
TRBJ1-1 TRBD1 - TRBV6-1 CASSEDRGSQAFF TGTGCCAGCAGTGAGGACAGGGGGAGCCAAGCTTTCTTT
TRBJ2-5 TRBD1 - TRBV27 CASSEQGVQETQYF TGTGCCAGCAGCGAACAGGGGGTCCAAGAGACCCAGTACTTC
TRBJ1-1 - - TRBV4-1 CASSHTTPRGISAFF TGCGCCAGCAGCCACACCACACCGAGGGGCATCTCGGCTTTCTTT
TRBJ2-7 TRBD1 - TRBV2 CASNYNRGNDEQYF TGTGCCAGCAATTACAACAGGGGGAACGACGAGCAGTACTTC
TRBJ1-6 - - TRBV6-5 CASSYSMDRSPLHF TGTGCCAGCAGTTACTCGATGGATCGATCACCCCTCCACTTT
TRBJ2-5 - - TRBV5-1 CASRGGQETQYF TGCGCCAGCAGAGGGGGCCAAGAGACCCAGTACTTC
TRBJ1-2 TRBD1 - TRBV4-3 CASSPGQGAVYGYTF TGCGCCAGCAGCCCGGGACAGGGGGCAGTCTATGGCTACACCTTC
TRBJ1-4 - - TRBV12-3/TRBV12-4 CASSLGAREKLFF TGTGCCAGCAGTTTGGGCGCCAGGGAAAAACTGTTTTTT
TRBJ2-7 - - TRBV7-2 CASSPWVGASYEQYF TGTGCCAGCAGCCCATGGGTAGGAGCCTCCTACGAGCAGTACTTC
TRBJ1-2 - - TRBV5-6 CASSSGSNYGYTF TGTGCCAGCAGCTCGGGTAGTAACTATGGCTACACCTTC
TRBJ1-1 - - TRBV20-1 CSAREASRAFF TGCAGTGCTAGAGAGGCGTCAAGAGCTTTCTTT
TRBJ2-1 - - TRBV29-1 CSVEGGRSYNEQFF TGCAGCGTTGAAGGGGGGAGATCCTACAATGAGCAGTTCTTC
TRBJ2-7 - - TRBV6-6 CASSTGYEQYF TGTGCCAGCAGTACAGGCTACGAGCAGTACTTC
TRBJ1-5 - once TRBV7-6 CASSLGGGSNQPQHF TGTGCCAGCAGCCTCGGGGGCGGAAGCAATCAGCCCCAGCATTTT